These 8 T cell receptor beta chains came from one sample sequenced in a study of neurological immune-mediated disorders. TCRdb reprocessed the 5' RACE reads with MiXCR, giving one entry per CDR3 protein. The sample shows around 83,000 distinct CDR3 sequences, 13% to 15% of them seen only once. Material: PBMCs. The origin of the receptors is a woman aged 45-59 years in good health.

Many counts were recorded for this clonotype. The gene calls are TRBV29-1 and TRBJ1-6; TRBD1 matches at 8 bases. CDR1 is SQVTM and CDR2 is ANQGSEA in the germline V gene. Trimming cost V 6 bases and J 8 bases; bases outside gene matches: 6. This CDR3 has 13 amino acids. CDR3 region: CSVGTGKDSPLHF. The DNA of the CDR3 is TGCAGCGTGGGGACAGGTAAAGATTCACCCCTCCACTTT.

The table lists this clonotype with many counts. The rearrangement uses TRBV20-1 and TRBJ2-6; TRBD1 matches 7 bases. The J segment lost 1 base and the V segment lost 6 bases, leaving 0 bases of the junction unmatched. This CDR3 has 13 residues. CDR1 is DFQATT and CDR2 is SNEGSKA in the germline V gene (reference sequence). CDR3 coding DNA: TGCAGTGCGACAGGGTCTGGGGCCAACGTCCTGACTTTC. It is translated as CSATGSGANVLTF.

This clonotype has at least ten counts. The chain combines TRBV5-4 with TRBJ1-1, with TRBD1 matching over 7 bases. J was trimmed by 0 bases and V by 4 bases; bases with no gene match: 3. The CDR3 spans 14 residues. Germline CDR1 SGHNT, CDR2 YYREEE (reference sequence). The CDR3: CASSMDRLNTEAFF. Here the CDR3 DNA reads TGTGCCAGCAGCATGGACAGGTTGAACACTGAAGCTTTCTTT.

This clonotype occurred a few times. This chain links TRBV7-3 with TRBJ2-2; D call uncertain. The V and J ends lost 1 base and 3 bases respectively, with 6 bases between them. Germline CDR1 SGHTA, CDR2 FQGTGA. The CDR3 is 14 amino acids. CDR3 nucleotides: TGTGCCAGCAGCTTAATGCTTGACACCGGGGAGCTGTTTTTT. It encodes CASSLMLDTGELFF. Based on the CDR3 plus reference TRBV7-3 and TRBJ2-2, the full variable domain is GAGVSQTPSNKVTEKGKYVELRCDPISGHTALYWYRQSLGQGPEFLIYFQGTGAADDSGLPNDRFFAVRPEGSVSTLKIQRTERGDSAVYLCASSLMLDTGELFFGEGSRLTVL.

This clonotype showed up many times. The chain carries TRBV29-1 and TRBJ2-2, with TRBD2 matching over 7 bases. The CDR3 runs to 13 residues. Trimming cost V 8 bases and J 6 bases; bases outside gene matches: 9. Germline CDR1 is SQVTM and CDR2 is ANQGSEA. The CDR3 nucleotides are TGCAGCACTCGGACTAGTGGGTCCGGGGAGCTGTTTTTT. Protein: CSTRTSGSGELFF.

This clonotype came up many times. This sequence joins TRBV20-1 and TRBJ2-4, with a weak D call TRBD2 (5 bases). The CDR3 is 18 residues long. In germline, CDR1 is DFQATT, CDR2 SNEGSKA (reference sequence). Trimming removed 6 bases from V and 3 bases from J, with 27 bases in between. CDR3 amino acids: CSATIPNLASYGKNIQYF. CDR3 DNA sequence: TGCAGTGCAACGATCCCCAATCTGGCTAGCTATGGCAAAAACATTCAGTACTTC.

In this sample, this clonotype turned up a few times. The CDR3 spells CASTSRDIAGRTDTQYF. The CDR3, as DNA: TGTGCCAGCACCTCTAGGGACATAGCGGGAAGGACAGATACGCAGTATTTT. This chain connects TRBV27 to TRBJ2-3, with 8 positions matching TRBD2. Germline CDR1 is MNHEY and CDR2 is SMNVEV (reference sequence). The CDR3 consists of 17 residues. V shed 7 bases and J 3 bases; nucleotides not matched to a gene: 15.

This clonotype has only a few counts. The chain links TRBV18 to TRBJ1-5, with D unclear. This CDR3 has 12 amino acids. The germline V gene encodes CDR1 KGHSH and CDR2 LQKENI. V was pared by 2 bases and J by 9 bases, with 8 bases between. CDR3 in amino acids: CASSPEGAPQHF. The CDR3 DNA reads TGTGCCAGCTCACCAGAGGGTGCGCCCCAGCATTTT.